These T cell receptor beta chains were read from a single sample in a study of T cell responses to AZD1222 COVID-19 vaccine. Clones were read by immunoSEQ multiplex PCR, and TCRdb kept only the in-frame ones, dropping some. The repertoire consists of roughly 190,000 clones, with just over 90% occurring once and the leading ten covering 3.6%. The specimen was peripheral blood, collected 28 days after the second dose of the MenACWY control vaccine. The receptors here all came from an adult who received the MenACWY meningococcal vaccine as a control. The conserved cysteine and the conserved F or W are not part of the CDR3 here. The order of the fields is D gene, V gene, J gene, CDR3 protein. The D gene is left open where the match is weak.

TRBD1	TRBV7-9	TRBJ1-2	ASSFGTELYGYT
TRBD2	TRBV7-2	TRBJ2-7	ASRTAGAGGPNEQY
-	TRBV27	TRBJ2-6	ASTTLSGANVLT
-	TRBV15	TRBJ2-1	ATSTTDRNNEQF
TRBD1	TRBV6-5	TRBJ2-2	ASRLQGSTGELF
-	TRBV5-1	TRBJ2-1	ASSWDLNNEQF
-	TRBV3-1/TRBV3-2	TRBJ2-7	ASSQEEGLLVEQY
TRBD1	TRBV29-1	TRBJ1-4	SVGLDRGKLF
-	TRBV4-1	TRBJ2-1	ASSQEGQPSYNEQF
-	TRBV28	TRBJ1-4	ASSLRLSNEKLF
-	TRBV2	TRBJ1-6	ASSGKGRAGAAYNSPLH
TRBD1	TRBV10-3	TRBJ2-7	AISTGGYEQY
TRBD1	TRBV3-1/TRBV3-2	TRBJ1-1	ASSQADRDSEAF
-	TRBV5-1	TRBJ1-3	ASSLAGGLGNTIY
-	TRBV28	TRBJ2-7	ASSFGAASEQY
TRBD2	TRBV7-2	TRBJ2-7	ASSRTGGGPYEQY
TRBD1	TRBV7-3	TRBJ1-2	ASSGDRGGGYT
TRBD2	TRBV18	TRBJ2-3	ASSPTLAGSTDTQY
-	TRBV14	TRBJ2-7	ASSNLGQISGEQY
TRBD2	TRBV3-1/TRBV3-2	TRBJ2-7	ASSQEGTIPYEQY
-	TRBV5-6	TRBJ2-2	ASSPGQGLTGELF
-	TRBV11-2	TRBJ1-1	ASSLESTVNTEAF
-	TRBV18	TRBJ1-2	ASSPDTHNYGYT
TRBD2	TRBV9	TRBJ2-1	ASSVTSGSYNEQF
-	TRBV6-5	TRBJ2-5	ASRVRRETQY
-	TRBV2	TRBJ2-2	ASSVGRQGITGELF
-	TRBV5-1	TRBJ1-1	ASSSTGQMNTEAF
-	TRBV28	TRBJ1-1	ASSGWGWAF
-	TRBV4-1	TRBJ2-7	ASSLRDGAYEQY
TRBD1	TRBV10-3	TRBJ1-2	AIRGQGYDYGYT
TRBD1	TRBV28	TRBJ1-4	ASKPFGTGRGKLF
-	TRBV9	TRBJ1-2	ASSVMGASYT
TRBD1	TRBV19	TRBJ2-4	ASSNQGVKNIQY
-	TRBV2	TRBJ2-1	ASSTRGDSGDEQF
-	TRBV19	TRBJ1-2	ASSDPGRAGHGYT
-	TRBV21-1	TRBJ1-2	ASSKSWGRLGGEANYGYT
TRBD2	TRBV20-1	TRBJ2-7	SANLGGEY
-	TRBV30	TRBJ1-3	AWSGDGGPGNTIY
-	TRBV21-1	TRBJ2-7	ASSKVPTAHEQY
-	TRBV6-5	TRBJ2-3	ASISLGSTDTQY
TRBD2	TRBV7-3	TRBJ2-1	ASSPQSGIPYNEQF
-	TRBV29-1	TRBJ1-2	SVEDQDGTNYGYT
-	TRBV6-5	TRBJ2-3	ASGPETTYTDTQY
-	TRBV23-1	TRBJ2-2	ASSHRVAGELF
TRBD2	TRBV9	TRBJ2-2	ASSVRTSGRSTGELF
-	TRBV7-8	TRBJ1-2	ASSPWVLNYGYT
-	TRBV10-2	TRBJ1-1	ASSAQGSVAF
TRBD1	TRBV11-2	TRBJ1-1	ASSLRDREVNTEAF